This TCR beta chain came from a study of blood T cell repertoires in COVID-19. Authors' methods: The authors estimated nucleated cell counts from reference gene primer amplification. Measured with immunoSEQ multiplex PCR; TCRdb has only the in-frame clones, and not every one. The V and J calls and the clone size are those of that table, but D and trimming were determined from the DNA. The data hold roughly 110,000 clones, with approximately 84% observed a single time. The table lists this clone with a few counts. Germline trimming cut 4 bases from V and 4 bases from J; bases unmatched to any gene: 6. This CDR3 is built from 15 residues. Germline V gives CDR1 MGHDK, CDR2 SYGVNS.

V is TRBV25-1 and J is TRBJ2-3, with TRBD2 matching over 9 bases. The source material was peripheral blood. The sequence came from a woman in her sixties with acute or convalescent COVID-19. The CDR3 coding sequence is TGTGCCAGCAGTGCGCCTAGCGGGAACTCAGATACGCAGTATTTT. Translating it yields CASSAPSGNSDTQYF.